Following are 22 T cell receptor beta chains from one sample sequenced in a study of cytomegalovirus exposure and HLA in healthy donors. Measured with immunoSEQ multiplex PCR; TCRdb has only the in-frame clones, and not every one. The profile shows 160,000 or so clones, roughly 86% of them singletons. The specimen sequenced was PBMCs. The receptors come from a young man in good health and CMV-seropositive.

The gene calls are TRBV30 and TRBJ2-1, with D tentatively TRBD2 (6 bases). V lost 4 bases and J lost 3, with 16 bases in between. The CDR3 sequence is 15 residues long. The germline V gene encodes CDR1 GTSNPN and CDR2 SVGIG (reference sequence). CDR3 loop: CAWTPGRGYYNEQFF. The CDR3 DNA follows: TGTGCCTGGACCCCCGGGCGGGGATACTACAATGAGCAGTTCTTC.

The rearrangement joins TRBV6-5 to TRBJ1-5; D may be TRBD1 (6 bases). The CDR3 is made up of 14 amino acids. The V end was cut by 5 bases, the J end by 6 bases, with 14 bases between. The germline V gene has CDR1 MNHEY and CDR2 SVGAGI. CDR3 sequence: CASSLQTGGQPQHF. The DNA of the CDR3 is TGTGCCAGCAGTCTTCAGACAGGAGGTCAGCCCCAGCATTTT.

This clone occurred once. This rearrangement joins TRBV10-3 to TRBJ2-2; TRBD1 matches 8 bases. CDR1 and CDR2 from the germline V gene are ENHRY and SYGVKD. The V gene end was trimmed by 6 bases and the J gene end by 4 bases; junction bases not matched to a gene: 13. The CDR3 spans 17 residues. The CDR3 spells CAISPSDRAVVTGELFF. In nucleotides, the CDR3 is TGTGCCATCAGCCCCTCGGACAGGGCTGTAGTCACCGGGGAGCTGTTTTTT.

V usage is TRBV9 and J usage is TRBJ1-2; maybe TRBD1 (5 bases). V lost 5 bases to trimming and J lost 7 bases, with 15 bases between them. CDR3 length equals 13 residues. Germline V gene data show CDR1 as SGDLS and CDR2 as YYNGEE. The CDR3 DNA sequence: TGTGCCAGCAGGGGTGCGACAGTTTTTGGCTACACCTTC. Amino acids: CASRGATVFGYTF.

The chain uses TRBV13 and TRBJ2-3; D remains unclear. Germline CDR1 and CDR2: PRHDT and FYEKMQ (reference sequence). The CDR3 is made up of 13 amino acids. Trimming took off 0 bases at V and 4 bases at J, with 5 bases between the two ends. This CDR3 is CASSLGYSDTQYF. DNA of the CDR3: TGTGCCAGCAGCTTAGGTTACTCAGATACGCAGTATTTT.

The genes are TRBV2 and TRBJ1-6; 10 bases align to TRBD1. The V segment lost 4 bases and the J segment 8 bases; nucleotides outside the gene matches: 2. Germline V gives CDR1 SNHLY, CDR2 FYNNEI. This CDR3 is 14 amino acids long. The CDR3 loop is CASSAGTGDSPLHF. CDR3 nucleotides: TGTGCCAGCAGTGCGGGGACAGGGGATTCACCCCTCCACTTT.

V and J are TRBV13 and TRBJ2-1, with 8 bases matching TRBD2. V was pared by 8 bases and J by 2 bases, with 11 bases of the junction left unmatched. CDR1 PRHDT and CDR2 FYEKMQ come from the germline V gene (reference sequence). This CDR3 contains 16 residues. The CDR3 sequence: CASRPRRGGAYNEQFF. For the CDR3, the DNA is TGTGCCAGCCGCCCCCGCCGGGGGGGGGCCTACAATGAGCAGTTCTTC. Filled out from reference TRBV13 and TRBJ2-1, the complete variable domain reads AAGVIQSPRHLIKEKRETATLKCYPIPRHDTVYWYQQGPGQDPQFLISFYEKMQSDKGSIPDRFSAQQFSDYHSELNMSSLELGDSALYFCASRPRRGGAYNEQFFGPGTRLTVL.

The chain uses TRBV5-1 and TRBJ2-1; tentative D call: TRBD1 (6 bases). V lost 0 bases and J 5 bases, leaving 15 bases between the germline ends. CDR3 length: 16 amino acids. The germline gives CDR1 SGHRS, CDR2 YFSETQ. CDR3 DNA: TGCGCCAGCAGCTTGGCCGAACAGGGTGGGGACAATGAGCAGTTCTTC. It translates to CASSLAEQGGDNEQFF.

This chain uses TRBV6-1 with TRBJ2-1, with 11 nucleotides matching TRBD2. The CDR3 sequence is 14 residues long. Germline V gene data show CDR1 as MNHNS and CDR2 as SASEGT. Losses at the gene ends were 11 bases for V and 6 bases for J; bases not matched to a gene: 9. This CDR3 is CAGAGTSGLNEQFF. CDR3 DNA sequence: TGTGCCGGGGCCGGGACTAGCGGACTCAATGAGCAGTTCTTC.

Here the CDR3 DNA reads TGTGCCAGCAGTGATCTGGGGGCCCGCTCCTACGAGCAGTACTTC. Translating it yields CASSDLGARSYEQYF. V usage is TRBV2 and J usage is TRBJ2-7; perhaps TRBD1 as D (6 bases). Trimming stripped 3 bases from V and 0 bases from J, with 12 bases between. CDR1 is SNHLY and CDR2 is FYNNEI in the germline V gene. This CDR3 has 15 residues.

V usage is TRBV15 and J usage is TRBJ2-6; D ambiguous. Germline assignment: CDR1 LNHNV and CDR2 YYDKDF (reference sequence). The CDR3 covers 15 residues. V dropped 7 bases and J dropped 5 bases, with 15 bases sitting between them. This CDR3 is CATTPTRSWANVLTF. Written as DNA, the CDR3 is TGTGCCACCACCCCAACGAGGTCCTGGGCCAACGTCCTGACTTTC.

This clone was observed a handful of times. The rearrangement uses TRBV30 and TRBJ1-1, with 8 bases that match TRBD1. There are 12 residues in the CDR3. Germline CDR1 is GTSNPN and CDR2 is SVGIG (reference sequence). V gave up 2 bases and J gave up 10 bases; unmatched junction bases: 6. The CDR3 region is CAWSYQGAGAFF. The CDR3 nucleotides read TGTGCCTGGAGTTACCAGGGGGCAGGAGCTTTCTTT.

The rearrangement links TRBV27 to TRBJ2-3, with TRBD2 matching 10 bases. The CDR3 sequence is 16 residues long. V trimming: 5 bases; J trimming: 7 bases; junction bases outside the gene matches: 12. Germline values: CDR1 MNHEY, CDR2 SMNVEV (reference sequence). The CDR3 nucleotides are TGTGCCAGCAGTGACGTAGCGGGGGGCGGACTATATACGCAGTATTTT. It encodes CASSDVAGGGLYTQYF.

This chain links TRBV4-2 with TRBJ2-2, with 12 bases lining up with TRBD2. Losses at the gene ends were 4 bases for V and 6 bases for J; bases not matched to a gene: 6. There are 16 residues in the CDR3. From germline, CDR1 is LGHNA and CDR2 YNFKEQ. The CDR3 protein is CASSPLAGGGAGELFF. The CDR3 DNA reads TGTGCCAGCAGCCCGCTAGCGGGGGGGGGAGCCGGGGAGCTGTTTTTT.

The chain recombines TRBV7-9 with TRBJ2-7, with 8 bases identical to TRBD1. This CDR3 region has 15 residues. The germline CDR1 and CDR2 sequences are SEHNR and FQNEAQ (reference sequence). With 5 bases clipped from V and 0 bases from J, the junction kept 6 bases outside the gene matches. Written as DNA, the CDR3 is TGTGCCAGCAGCCCGCGGGACAGGACCTCCTACGAGCAGTACTTC. It codes for CASSPRDRTSYEQYF.

This clone came up once. The CDR3 spells CASSRLGNEQFF. CDR3 nucleotide sequence: TGTGCCAGCAGCCGACTAGGCAATGAGCAGTTCTTC. The chain has TRBV9 and TRBJ2-1, with D perhaps matching TRBD2 (6 bases). The germline V gene encodes CDR1 SGDLS and CDR2 YYNGEE. The CDR3 runs to 12 residues. The ends were cut back, 4 bases at V and 6 bases at J, with 8 bases in the middle.

The chain is built from TRBV6-6 and TRBJ1-3, with 7 bases identical to TRBD1. The CDR3 is 14 residues long. Germline values: CDR1 MNHNY, CDR2 SVGAGI (reference sequence). V was pared by 0 bases and J by 8 bases, with 4 bases of the junction left unmatched. Here the CDR3 reads CASSYSQGVYTIYF. The CDR3 coding sequence is TGTGCCAGCAGTTACTCGCAGGGGGTATACACCATATATTTT.

This clone has just one count. The chain carries TRBV7-6 and TRBJ1-1, with D perhaps matching TRBD1 (5 bases). This CDR3 has 13 residues. Trimming took 1 base from V and 11 from J, leaving 14 bases between them. Germline lookup yields CDR1 SGHVS and CDR2 FNYEAQ. For the CDR3, the DNA is TGTGCCAGCAGCTTAGATCAGGGCAACTACGCTTTCTTT. Its translation: CASSLDQGNYAFF.

The chain links TRBV28 to TRBJ2-2; D gene unclear. Germline V gene lookup returns CDR1 MDHEN and CDR2 SYDVKM. This CDR3 comprises 15 residues. Deletions cut 4 bases from V and 7 bases from J, with 16 bases between. The CDR3 nucleotides read TGTGCCAGCAGTTCCGCCTCAAGAAGGAGCGGGGAGCTGTTTTTT. This encodes CASSSASRRSGELFF.

The chain recombines TRBV7-2 with TRBJ1-2, with D perhaps matching TRBD1 (5 bases). CDR1 and CDR2 from the germline V gene are SGHTA and FQGNSA. The CDR3 contains 15 residues. V was clipped by 3 bases and J by 6 bases, with 17 bases between them. The chain's CDR3 is CASSFRGALTNGYTF. In DNA, the CDR3 is TGTGCCAGCAGCTTTCGCGGGGCGCTGACGAATGGCTACACCTTC.

The chain carries TRBV5-1 and TRBJ2-1, with 8 bases that match TRBD2. This CDR3 contains 16 residues. V was clipped by 3 bases and J by 7 bases; unmatched bases: 12. Germline assignment: CDR1 SGHRS and CDR2 YFSETQ. The CDR3 protein is CASSSTTSASWNEQFF. The CDR3 DNA reads as TGCGCCAGCAGCTCAACGACTAGCGCGAGTTGGAATGAGCAGTTCTTC.

This chain uses TRBV5-1 with TRBJ1-1, with no clear D. Trimming cost V 0 bases and J 0 bases, with 12 bases left between them. This CDR3 has 16 residues. The germline V gene encodes CDR1 SGHRS and CDR2 YFSETQ. The CDR3, as DNA: TGCGCCAGCAGCTTGGCCGGCAGGCTATTGAACACTGAAGCTTTCTTT. Its protein product is CASSLAGRLLNTEAFF. Using reference TRBV5-1 and TRBJ1-1 for the parts outside the CDR3, the full variable domain is KAGVTQTPRYLIKTRGQQVTLSCSPISGHRSVSWYQQTPGQGLQFLFEYFSETQRNKGNFPGRFSGRQFSNSRSEMNVSTLELGDSALYLCASSLAGRLLNTEAFFGQGTRLTVV.